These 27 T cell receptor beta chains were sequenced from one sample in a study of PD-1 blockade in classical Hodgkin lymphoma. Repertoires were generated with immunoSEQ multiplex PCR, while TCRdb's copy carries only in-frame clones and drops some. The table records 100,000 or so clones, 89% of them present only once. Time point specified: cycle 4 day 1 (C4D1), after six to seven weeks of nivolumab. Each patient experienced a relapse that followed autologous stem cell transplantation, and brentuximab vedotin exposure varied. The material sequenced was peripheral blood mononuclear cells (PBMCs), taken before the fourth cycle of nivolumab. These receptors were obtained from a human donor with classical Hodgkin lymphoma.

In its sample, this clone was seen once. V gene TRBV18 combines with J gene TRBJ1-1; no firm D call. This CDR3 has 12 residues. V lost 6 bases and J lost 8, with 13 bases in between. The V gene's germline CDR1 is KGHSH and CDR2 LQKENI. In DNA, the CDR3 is TGTGCCAGCTCGACCCGGTTAGAGGAAGCTTTCTTT. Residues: CASSTRLEEAFF.

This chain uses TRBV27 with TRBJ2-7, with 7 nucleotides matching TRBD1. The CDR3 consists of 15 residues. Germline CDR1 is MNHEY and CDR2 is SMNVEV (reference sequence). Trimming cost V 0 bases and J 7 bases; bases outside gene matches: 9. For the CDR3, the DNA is TGTGCCAGCAGTTTATCTCGGGACAGCCTCTTTGAGCAGTACTTC. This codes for CASSLSRDSLFEQYF.

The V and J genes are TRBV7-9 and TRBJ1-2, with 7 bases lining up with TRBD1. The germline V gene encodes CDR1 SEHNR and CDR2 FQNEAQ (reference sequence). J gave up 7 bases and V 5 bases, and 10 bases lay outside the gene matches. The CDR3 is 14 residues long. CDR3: CASSLPYRGAGYTF. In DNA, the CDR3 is TGTGCCAGCAGCCTACCCTACAGGGGCGCTGGCTACACCTTC.

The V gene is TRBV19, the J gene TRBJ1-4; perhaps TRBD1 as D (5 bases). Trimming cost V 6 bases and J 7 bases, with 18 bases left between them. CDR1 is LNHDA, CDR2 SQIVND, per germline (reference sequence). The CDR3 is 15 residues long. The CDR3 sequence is CASSPETVAREKLFF. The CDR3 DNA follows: TGTGCCAGTAGCCCGGAGACAGTAGCGCGTGAAAAACTGTTTTTT.

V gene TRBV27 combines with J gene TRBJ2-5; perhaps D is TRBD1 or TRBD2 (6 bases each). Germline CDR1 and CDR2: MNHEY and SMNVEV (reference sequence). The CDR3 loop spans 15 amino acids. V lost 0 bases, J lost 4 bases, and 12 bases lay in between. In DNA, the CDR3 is TGTGCCAGCAGTTTATCTGGGGGGCCTCTAGAGACCCAGTACTTC. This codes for CASSLSGGPLETQYF.

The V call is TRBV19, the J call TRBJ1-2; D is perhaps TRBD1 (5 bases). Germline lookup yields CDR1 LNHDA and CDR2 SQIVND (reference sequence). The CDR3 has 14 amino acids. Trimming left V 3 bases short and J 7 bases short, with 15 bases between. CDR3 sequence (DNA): TGTGCCAGTAGTATTGGGACCGGCTTAGGTGGCTACACCTTC. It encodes CASSIGTGLGGYTF.

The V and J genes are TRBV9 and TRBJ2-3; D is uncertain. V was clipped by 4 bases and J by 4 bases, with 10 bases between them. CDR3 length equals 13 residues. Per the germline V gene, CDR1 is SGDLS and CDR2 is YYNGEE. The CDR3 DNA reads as TGTGCCAGCAGCAAACCCGCGGCAGATACGCAGTATTTT. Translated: CASSKPAADTQYF.

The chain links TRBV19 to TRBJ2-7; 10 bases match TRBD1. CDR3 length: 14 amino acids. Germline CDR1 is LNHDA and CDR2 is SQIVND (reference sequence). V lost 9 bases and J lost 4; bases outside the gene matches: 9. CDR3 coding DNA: TGTGCCAGCCACCCTCCGGGACAGGGGTACGAGCAGTACTTC. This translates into CASHPPGQGYEQYF.

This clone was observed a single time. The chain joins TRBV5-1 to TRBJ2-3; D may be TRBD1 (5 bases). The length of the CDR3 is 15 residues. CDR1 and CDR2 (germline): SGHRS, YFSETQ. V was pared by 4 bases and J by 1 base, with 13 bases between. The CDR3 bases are TGCGCCAGCAGCATGGGGTCCAGGGGCACAGATACGCAGTATTTT. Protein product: CASSMGSRGTDTQYF.

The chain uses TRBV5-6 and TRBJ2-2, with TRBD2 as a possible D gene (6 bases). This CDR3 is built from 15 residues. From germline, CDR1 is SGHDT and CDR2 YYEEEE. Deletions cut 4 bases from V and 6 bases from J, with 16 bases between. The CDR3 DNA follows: TGTGCCAGCAGCCTGGGGGGAGTAGTAGCCGGGGAGCTGTTTTTT. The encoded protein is CASSLGGVVAGELFF.

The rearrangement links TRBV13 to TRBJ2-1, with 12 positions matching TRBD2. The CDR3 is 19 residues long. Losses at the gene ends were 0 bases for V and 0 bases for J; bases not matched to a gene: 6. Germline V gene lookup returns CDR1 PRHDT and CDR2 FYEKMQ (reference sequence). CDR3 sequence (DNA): TGTGCCAGCAGCTTAGGTGGCGGGACTAGCGGGTTCTCCTACAATGAGCAGTTCTTC. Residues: CASSLGGGTSGFSYNEQFF.

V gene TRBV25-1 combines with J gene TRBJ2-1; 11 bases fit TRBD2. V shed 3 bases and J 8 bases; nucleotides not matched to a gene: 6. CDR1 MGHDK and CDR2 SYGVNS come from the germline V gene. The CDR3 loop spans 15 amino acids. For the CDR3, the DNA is TGTGCCAGCAGTGATAGCGGGAGGGCCTATGATGAGCAGTTCTTC. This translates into CASSDSGRAYDEQFF.

CDR3 DNA: TGTGCCAGCTCACCGGGCGGGAGCGGGACCCAGTACTTC. Translation gives CASSPGGSGTQYF. The V gene is TRBV18, the J gene TRBJ2-5, with TRBD2 matching over 7 bases. Germline trimming cut 3 bases from V and 7 bases from J; bases unmatched to any gene: 5. The CDR3 has 13 residues. Per germline, CDR1 KGHSH and CDR2 LQKENI.

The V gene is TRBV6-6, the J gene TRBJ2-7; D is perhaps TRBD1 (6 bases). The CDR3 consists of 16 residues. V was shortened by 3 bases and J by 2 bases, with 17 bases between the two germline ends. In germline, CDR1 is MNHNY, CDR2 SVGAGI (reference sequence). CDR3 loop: CASSYIGQRGAYEQYF. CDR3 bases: TGTGCCAGCAGTTATATCGGACAGAGAGGAGCCTACGAGCAGTACTTC.

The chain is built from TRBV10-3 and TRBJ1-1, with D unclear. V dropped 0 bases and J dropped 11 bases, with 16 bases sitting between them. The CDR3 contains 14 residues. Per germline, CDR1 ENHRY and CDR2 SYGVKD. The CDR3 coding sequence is TGTGCCATCAGTGAGTCAGGCCCTAAGTCCGCGGCTTTCTTT. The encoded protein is CAISESGPKSAAFF.

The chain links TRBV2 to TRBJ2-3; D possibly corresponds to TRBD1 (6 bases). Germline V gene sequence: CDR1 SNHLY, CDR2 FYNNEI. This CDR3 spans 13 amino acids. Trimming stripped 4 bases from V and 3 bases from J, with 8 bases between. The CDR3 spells CASSATGTDTQYF. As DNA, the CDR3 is TGTGCCAGCAGTGCTACAGGGACAGATACGCAGTATTTT.

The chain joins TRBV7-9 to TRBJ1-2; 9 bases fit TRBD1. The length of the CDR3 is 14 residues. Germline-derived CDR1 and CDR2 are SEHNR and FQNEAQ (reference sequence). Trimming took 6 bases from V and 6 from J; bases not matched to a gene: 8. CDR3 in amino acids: CASRFTGGHNGYTF. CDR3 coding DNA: TGTGCCAGCAGATTTACAGGGGGCCACAATGGCTACACCTTC.

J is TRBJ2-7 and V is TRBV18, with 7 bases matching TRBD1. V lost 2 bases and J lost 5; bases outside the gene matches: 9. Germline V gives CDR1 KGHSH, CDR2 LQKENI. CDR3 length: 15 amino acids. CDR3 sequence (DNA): TGTGCCAGCTCACCAGAACAGACAGGGTCGAACGAGCAGTACTTC. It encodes CASSPEQTGSNEQYF.

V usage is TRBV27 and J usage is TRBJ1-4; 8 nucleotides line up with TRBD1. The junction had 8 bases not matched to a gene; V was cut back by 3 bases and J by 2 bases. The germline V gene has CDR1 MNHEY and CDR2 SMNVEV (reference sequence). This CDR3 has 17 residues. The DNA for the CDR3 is TGTGCCAGCAGTTTTGGACAGGGTTCGAAGACTAATGAAAAACTGTTTTTT. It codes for CASSFGQGSKTNEKLFF.

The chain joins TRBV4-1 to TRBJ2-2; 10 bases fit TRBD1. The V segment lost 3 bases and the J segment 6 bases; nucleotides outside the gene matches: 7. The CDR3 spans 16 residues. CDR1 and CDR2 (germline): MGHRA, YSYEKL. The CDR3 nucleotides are TGCGCCAGCAGCCAGTACAGACAGGGGGCAGCCGGGGAGCTGTTTTTT. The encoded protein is CASSQYRQGAAGELFF.

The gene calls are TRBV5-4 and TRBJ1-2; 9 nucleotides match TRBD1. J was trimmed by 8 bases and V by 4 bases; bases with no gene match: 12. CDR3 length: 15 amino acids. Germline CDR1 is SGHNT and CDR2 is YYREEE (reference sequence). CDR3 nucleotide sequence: TGTGCCAGCAGCGTACCGGGACAGGGATTCCAGGGCTACACCTTC. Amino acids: CASSVPGQGFQGYTF.

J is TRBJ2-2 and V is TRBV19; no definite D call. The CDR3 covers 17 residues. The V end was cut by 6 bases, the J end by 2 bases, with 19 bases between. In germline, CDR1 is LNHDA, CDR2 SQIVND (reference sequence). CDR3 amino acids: CASRDGDLLTNTGELFF. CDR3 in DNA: TGTGCCAGTAGGGACGGAGACCTCCTTACCAACACCGGGGAGCTGTTTTTT.

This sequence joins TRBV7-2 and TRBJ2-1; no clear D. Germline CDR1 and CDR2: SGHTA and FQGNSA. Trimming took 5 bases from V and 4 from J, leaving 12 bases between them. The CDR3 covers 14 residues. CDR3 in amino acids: CASSVGWGYNEQFF. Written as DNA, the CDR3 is TGTGCCAGCAGCGTAGGGTGGGGATACAATGAGCAGTTCTTC.

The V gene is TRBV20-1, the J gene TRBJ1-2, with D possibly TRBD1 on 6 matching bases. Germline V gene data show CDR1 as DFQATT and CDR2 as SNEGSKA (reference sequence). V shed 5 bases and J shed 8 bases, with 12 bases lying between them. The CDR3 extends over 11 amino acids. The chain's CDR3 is CSAHRVEGYTF. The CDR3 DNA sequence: TGCAGTGCTCACAGGGTTGAAGGCTACACCTTC.

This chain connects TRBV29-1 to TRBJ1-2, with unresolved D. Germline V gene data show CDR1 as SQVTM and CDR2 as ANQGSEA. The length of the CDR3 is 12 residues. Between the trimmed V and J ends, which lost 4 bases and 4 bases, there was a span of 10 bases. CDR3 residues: CSVVGNLYGYTF. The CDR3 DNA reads TGCAGCGTTGTTGGCAACCTCTATGGCTACACCTTC. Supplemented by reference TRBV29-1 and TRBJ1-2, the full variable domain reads SAVISQKPSRDICQRGTSLTIQCQVDSQVTMMFWYRQQPGQSLTLIATANQGSEATYESGFVIDKFPISRPNLTFSTLTVSNMSPEDSSIYLCSVVGNLYGYTFGSGTRLTVV.

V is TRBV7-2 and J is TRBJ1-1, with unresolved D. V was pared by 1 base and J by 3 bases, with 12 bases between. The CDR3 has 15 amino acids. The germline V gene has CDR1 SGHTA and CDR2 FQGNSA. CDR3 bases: TGTGCCAGCAGCTTAGGGGTGGGATGGGACACTGAAGCTTTCTTT. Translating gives CASSLGVGWDTEAFF.

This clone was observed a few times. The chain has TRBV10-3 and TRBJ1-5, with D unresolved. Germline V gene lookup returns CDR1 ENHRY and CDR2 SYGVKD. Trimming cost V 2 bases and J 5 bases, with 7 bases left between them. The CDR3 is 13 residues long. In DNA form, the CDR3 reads TGTGCCATCAGTGAGATGGTTGATCAGCCCCAGCATTTT. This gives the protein CAISEMVDQPQHF.